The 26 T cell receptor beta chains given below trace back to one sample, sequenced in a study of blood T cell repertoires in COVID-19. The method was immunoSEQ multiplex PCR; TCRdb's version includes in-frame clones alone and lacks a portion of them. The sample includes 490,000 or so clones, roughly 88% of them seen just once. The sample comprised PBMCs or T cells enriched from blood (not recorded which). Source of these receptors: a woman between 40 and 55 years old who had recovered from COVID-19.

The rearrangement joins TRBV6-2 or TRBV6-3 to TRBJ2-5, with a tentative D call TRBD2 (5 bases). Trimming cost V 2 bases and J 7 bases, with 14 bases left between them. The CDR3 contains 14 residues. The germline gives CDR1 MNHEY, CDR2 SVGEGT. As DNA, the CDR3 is TGTGCCAGCAGTTACGCGATAGCCGGAGGGACCCAGTACTTC. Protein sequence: CASSYAIAGGTQYF.

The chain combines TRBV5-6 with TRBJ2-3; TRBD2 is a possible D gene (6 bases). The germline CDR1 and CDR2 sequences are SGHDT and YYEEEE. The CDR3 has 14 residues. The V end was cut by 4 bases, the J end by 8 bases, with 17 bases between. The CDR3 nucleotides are TGTGCCAGCAGCCCGGTGTCGCGGGAAGTTACGCAGTATTTT. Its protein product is CASSPVSREVTQYF.

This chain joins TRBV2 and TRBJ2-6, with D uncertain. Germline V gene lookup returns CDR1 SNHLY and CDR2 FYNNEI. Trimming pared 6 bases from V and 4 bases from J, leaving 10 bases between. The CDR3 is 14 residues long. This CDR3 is CASSLKAGANVLTF. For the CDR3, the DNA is TGTGCCAGCAGCCTAAAAGCGGGGGCCAACGTCCTGACTTTC. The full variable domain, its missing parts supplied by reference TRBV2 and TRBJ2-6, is EPEVTQTPSHQVTQMGQEVILRCVPISNHLYFYWYRQILGQKVEFLVSFYNNEISEKSEIFDDQFSVERPDGSNFTLKIRSTKLEDSAMYFCASSLKAGANVLTFGAGSRLTVL.

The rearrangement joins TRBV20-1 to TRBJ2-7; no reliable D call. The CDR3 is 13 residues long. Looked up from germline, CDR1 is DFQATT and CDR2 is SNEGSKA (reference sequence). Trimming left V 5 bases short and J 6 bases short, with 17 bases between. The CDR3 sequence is CSAGGSRNREQYF. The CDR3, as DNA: TGCAGTGCTGGTGGGTCTAGAAATCGCGAGCAGTACTTC.

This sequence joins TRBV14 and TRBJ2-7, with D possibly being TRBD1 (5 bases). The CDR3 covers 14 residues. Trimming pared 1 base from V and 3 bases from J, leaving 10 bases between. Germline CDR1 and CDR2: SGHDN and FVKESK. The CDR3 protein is CASSQGNRIYEQYF. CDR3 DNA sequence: TGTGCCAGCAGCCAAGGGAACAGGATCTACGAGCAGTACTTC.

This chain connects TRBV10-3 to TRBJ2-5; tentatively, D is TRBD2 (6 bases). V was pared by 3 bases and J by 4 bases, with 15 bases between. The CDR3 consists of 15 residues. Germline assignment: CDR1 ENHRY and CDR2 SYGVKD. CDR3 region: CAISETGGAVETQYF. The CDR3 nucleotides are TGTGCCATCAGTGAAACAGGCGGGGCCGTAGAGACCCAGTACTTC.

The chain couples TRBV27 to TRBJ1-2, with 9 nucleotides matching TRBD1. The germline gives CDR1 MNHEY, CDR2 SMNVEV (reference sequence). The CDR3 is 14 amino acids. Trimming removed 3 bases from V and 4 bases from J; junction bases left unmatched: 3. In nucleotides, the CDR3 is TGTGCCAGCAGTTTTGGACAGGGGACCTATGGCTACACCTTC. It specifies CASSFGQGTYGYTF.

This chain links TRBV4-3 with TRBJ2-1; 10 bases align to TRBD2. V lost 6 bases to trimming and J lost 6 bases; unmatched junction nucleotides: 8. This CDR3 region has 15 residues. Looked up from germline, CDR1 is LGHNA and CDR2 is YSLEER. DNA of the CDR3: TGCGCCAGCAGGGAAGCTAGCGGGAGCCGCAATGAGCAGTTCTTC. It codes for CASREASGSRNEQFF.

This chain's CDR3 is CASSSPGTGFSGELFF. As DNA, the CDR3 is TGTGCCAGCAGTTCCCCCGGGACAGGCTTTTCCGGGGAGCTGTTTTTT. The J gene is TRBJ2-2, the V gene TRBV6-5; 8 nucleotides match TRBD1. The germline V gene has CDR1 MNHEY and CDR2 SVGAGI. Trimming cost V 4 bases and J 6 bases; bases outside gene matches: 10. The CDR3 has 16 residues.

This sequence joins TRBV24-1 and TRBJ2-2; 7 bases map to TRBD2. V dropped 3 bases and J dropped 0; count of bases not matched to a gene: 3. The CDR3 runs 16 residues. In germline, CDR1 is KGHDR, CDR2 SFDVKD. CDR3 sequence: CATSDRTSSNTGELFF. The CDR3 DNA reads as TGTGCCACCAGTGATAGGACTAGTTCGAACACCGGGGAGCTGTTTTTT.

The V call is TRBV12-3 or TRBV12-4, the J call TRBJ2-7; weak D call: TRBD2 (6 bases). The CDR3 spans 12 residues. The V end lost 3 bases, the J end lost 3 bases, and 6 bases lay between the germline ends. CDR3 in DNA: TGTGCCAGCAGTTTTAGCGGCTACGAGCAGTACTTC. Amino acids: CASSFSGYEQYF.

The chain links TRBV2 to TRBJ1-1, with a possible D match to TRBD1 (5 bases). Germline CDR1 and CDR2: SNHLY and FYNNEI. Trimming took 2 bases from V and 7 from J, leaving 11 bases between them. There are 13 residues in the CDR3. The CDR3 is CASSENKGLEAFF. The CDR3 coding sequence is TGTGCCAGCAGTGAAAACAAGGGACTTGAAGCTTTCTTT.

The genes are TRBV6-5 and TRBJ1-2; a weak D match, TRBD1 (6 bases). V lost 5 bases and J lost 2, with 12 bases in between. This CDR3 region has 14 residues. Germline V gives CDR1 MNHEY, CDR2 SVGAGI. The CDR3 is CASSNPDSNYGYTF. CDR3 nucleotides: TGTGCCAGCAGTAACCCGGACAGCAACTATGGCTACACCTTC.

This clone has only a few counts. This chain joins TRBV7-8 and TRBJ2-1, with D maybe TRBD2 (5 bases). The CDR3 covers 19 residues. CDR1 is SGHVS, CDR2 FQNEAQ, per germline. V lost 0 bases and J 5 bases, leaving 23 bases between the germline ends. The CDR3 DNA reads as TGTGCCAGCAGCTTAGCAAGACTTAGGACTCTCCTCCGTAACAATGAGCAGTTCTTC. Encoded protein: CASSLARLRTLLRNNEQFF.

Written as DNA, the CDR3 is TGTGCCAGCAGTTTGTTAGGCGAAACCGGGACTAGCGGGGTTCCTTACACAGATACGCAGTATTTT. Its protein product is CASSLLGETGTSGVPYTDTQYF. V is TRBV27 and J is TRBJ2-3; 13 bases agree with TRBD2. The CDR3 is made up of 22 amino acids. Germline trimming cut 3 bases from V and 2 bases from J; bases unmatched to any gene: 20. The V gene's germline CDR1 is MNHEY and CDR2 SMNVEV (reference sequence).

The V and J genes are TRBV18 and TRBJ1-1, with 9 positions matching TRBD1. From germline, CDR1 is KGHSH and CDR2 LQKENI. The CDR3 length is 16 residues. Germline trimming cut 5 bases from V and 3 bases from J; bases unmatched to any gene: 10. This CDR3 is CASSKTGGGGDTEAFF. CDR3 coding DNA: TGTGCCAGCTCAAAAACAGGGGGCGGAGGAGACACTGAAGCTTTCTTT.

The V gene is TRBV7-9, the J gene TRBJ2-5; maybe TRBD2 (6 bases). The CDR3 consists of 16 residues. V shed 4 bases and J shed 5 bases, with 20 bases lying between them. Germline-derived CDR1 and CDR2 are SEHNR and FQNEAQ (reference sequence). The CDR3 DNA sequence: TGTGCCAGCAGCTCGTCACTAGCCCGTTCGAGTGAGACCCAGTACTTC. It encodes CASSSSLARSSETQYF. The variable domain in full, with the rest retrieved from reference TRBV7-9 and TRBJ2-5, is DTGVSQNPRHKITKRGQNVTFRCDPISEHNRLYWYRQTLGQGPEFLTYFQNEAQLEKSRLLSDRFSAERPKGSFSTLEIQRTEQGDSAMYLCASSSSLARSSETQYFGPGTRLLVL.

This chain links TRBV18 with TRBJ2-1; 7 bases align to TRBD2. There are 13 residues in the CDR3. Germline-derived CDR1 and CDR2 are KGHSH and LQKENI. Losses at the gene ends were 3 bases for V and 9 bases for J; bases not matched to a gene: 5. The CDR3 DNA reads TGTGCCAGCTCACCCCGATGGGAGGGTGAGCAGTTCTTC. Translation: CASSPRWEGEQFF.

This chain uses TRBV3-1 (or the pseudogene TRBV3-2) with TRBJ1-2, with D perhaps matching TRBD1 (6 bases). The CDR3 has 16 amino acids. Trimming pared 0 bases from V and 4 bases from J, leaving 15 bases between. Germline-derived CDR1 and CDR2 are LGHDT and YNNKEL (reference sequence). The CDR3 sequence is CASSQERGRGIYGYTF. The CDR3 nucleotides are TGTGCCAGCAGCCAAGAGAGGGGGAGGGGAATCTATGGCTACACCTTC.

The CDR3 DNA reads TGTGCCAGCAGATACCTCACACAGCATGGGGGCTACACCTTC. Encoded protein: CASRYLTQHGGYTF. J is TRBJ1-2 and V is TRBV6-5; D remains ambiguous. The CDR3 contains 14 residues. CDR1 is MNHEY and CDR2 is SVGAGI in the germline V gene. Trimming shortened V by 6 bases and J by 8 bases, and 19 bases separated the two germline ends.

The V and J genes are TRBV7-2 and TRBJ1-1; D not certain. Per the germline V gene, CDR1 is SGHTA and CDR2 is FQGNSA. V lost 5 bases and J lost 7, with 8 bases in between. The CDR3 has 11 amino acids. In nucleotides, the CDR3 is TGTGCCAGCAGCCGGTCGGGTGAAGCTTTCTTT. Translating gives CASSRSGEAFF.

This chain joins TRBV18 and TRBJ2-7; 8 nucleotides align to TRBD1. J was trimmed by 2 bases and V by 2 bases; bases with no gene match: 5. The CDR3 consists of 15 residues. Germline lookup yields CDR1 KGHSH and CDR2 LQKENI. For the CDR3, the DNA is TGTGCCAGCTCACCAGGGACAGGAACCACCTACGAGCAGTACTTC. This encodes CASSPGTGTTYEQYF.

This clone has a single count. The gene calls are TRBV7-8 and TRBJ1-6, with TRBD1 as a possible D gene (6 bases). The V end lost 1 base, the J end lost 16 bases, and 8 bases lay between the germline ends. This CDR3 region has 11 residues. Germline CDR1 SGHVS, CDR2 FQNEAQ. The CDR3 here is CASSLGTDLHF. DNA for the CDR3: TGTGCCAGCAGCTTAGGGACAGATCTCCACTTT.

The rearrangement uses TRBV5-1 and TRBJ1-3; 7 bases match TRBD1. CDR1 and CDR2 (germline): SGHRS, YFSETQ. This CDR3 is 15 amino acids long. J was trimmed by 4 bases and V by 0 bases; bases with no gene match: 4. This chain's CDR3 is CASSLGGGAGNTIYF. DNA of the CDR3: TGCGCCAGCAGCTTGGGAGGGGGCGCCGGAAACACCATATATTTT.

The CDR3 DNA sequence: TGTGCCAGCTCACCTCAACAGGGTGTAGGCGACACTGAAGCTTTCTTT. It specifies CASSPQQGVGDTEAFF. The genes are TRBV18 and TRBJ1-1, with D perhaps matching TRBD1 (6 bases). Trimming cost V 3 bases and J 3 bases, with 17 bases left between them. CDR1 and CDR2 (germline): KGHSH, LQKENI. CDR3 length equals 16 residues.

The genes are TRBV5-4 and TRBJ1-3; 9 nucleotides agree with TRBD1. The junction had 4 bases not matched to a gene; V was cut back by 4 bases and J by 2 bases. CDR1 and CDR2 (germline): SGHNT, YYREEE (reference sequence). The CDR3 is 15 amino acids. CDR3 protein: CASSPQGAAGNTIYF. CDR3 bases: TGTGCCAGCAGCCCACAGGGGGCTGCTGGAAACACCATATATTTT.